These 17 T cell receptor beta chains were sequenced from one sample in a study of T-cell reconstitution after alpha-beta-depleted transplantation in children. A TCRbeta library incorporating unique molecular identifiers was prepared. TCRdb recomputed calls from the PCR reads with MiXCR, one row per CDR3 protein. This sample has hundreds of thousands of distinct CDR3 sequences, with 16% found just once. Sequenced material: PBMCs, mostly from graft donor cells, taken 360 days after TCRalphabeta/CD19-depleted stem cell transplant. Receptors originate from a boy under two years old who had a stem cell transplant for Wiskott-Aldrich syndrome, so the T cells may come from the graft donor.

The chain employs TRBV3-1 and TRBJ2-1, with D maybe TRBD2 (5 bases). The length of the CDR3 is 13 residues. V lost 8 bases and J 4 bases, leaving 12 bases between the germline ends. Looked up from germline, CDR1 is LGHDT and CDR2 is YNNKEL (reference sequence). CDR3 amino acids: CASEDSLYNEQFF. DNA for the CDR3: TGTGCCAGCGAGGACTCCTTGTACAATGAGCAGTTCTTC.

This clonotype was counted a few times. The chain uses TRBV7-2 and TRBJ2-5; D is ambiguous. The germline gives CDR1 SGHTA, CDR2 FQGNSA. The ends were cut back, 5 bases at V and 6 bases at J, with 19 bases in the middle. The CDR3 covers 15 residues. The CDR3 nucleotides read TGTGCCAGCAGCCCAAACTCTGTTGGTGGGAAGACCCAGTACTTC. Translating it yields CASSPNSVGGKTQYF. Drawing the rest from reference TRBV7-2 and TRBJ2-5, the complete variable domain is GAGVSQSPSNKVTEKGKDVELRCDPISGHTALYWYRQSLGQGLEFLIYFQGNSAPDKSGLPSDRFSAERTGGSVSTLTIQRTQQEDSAVYLCASSPNSVGGKTQYFGPGTRLLVL.

The J gene is TRBJ1-4, the V gene TRBV4-3; TRBD1 might be the D (5 bases). The V end lost 1 base, the J end lost 5 bases, and 11 bases lay between the germline ends. This CDR3 contains 15 residues. The germline gives CDR1 LGHNA, CDR2 YSLEER. The CDR3 DNA sequence: TGCGCCAGCAGCCAAGTTCGGCAGGGAAATGAAAAACTGTTTTTT. Amino acid sequence: CASSQVRQGNEKLFF.

The rearrangement links TRBV13 to TRBJ1-1; D is uncertain. This CDR3 region has 11 residues. Trimming stripped 3 bases from V and 5 bases from J, with 4 bases between. Germline values: CDR1 PRHDT, CDR2 FYEKMQ (reference sequence). The CDR3 bases are TGTGCCAGCAGCTTTCATACTGAAGCTTTCTTT. Translating it yields CASSFHTEAFF.

This clonotype was seen more than once but under ten times. The gene calls are TRBV5-1 and TRBJ2-2, with D possibly TRBD2 on 6 matching bases. CDR1 SGHRS and CDR2 YFSETQ come from the germline V gene. CDR3 length: 15 amino acids. With 4 bases removed from V and 6 bases from J, the gap between germline ends came to 16 bases. The CDR3 reads CASSPVPGLSGELFF. In nucleotides, the CDR3 is TGCGCCAGCAGCCCAGTCCCGGGACTTTCCGGGGAGCTGTTTTTT.

This clonotype was found a few times. V is TRBV5-1 and J is TRBJ2-6; TRBD1 aligns across 7 bases. CDR3 size: 17 residues. Germline V gene data show CDR1 as SGHRS and CDR2 as YFSETQ. Trimming cost V 1 base and J 2 bases; bases outside gene matches: 6. This chain's CDR3 is CASSLPGQKAGANVLTF. The CDR3, as DNA: TGCGCCAGCAGCTTGCCGGGACAGAAAGCTGGGGCCAACGTCCTGACTTTC.

This chain links TRBV12-3 or TRBV12-4 with TRBJ2-2, with unresolved D. The germline V and J ends were trimmed by 5 bases and 7 bases, with 11 bases remaining between them. The length of the CDR3 is 13 residues. The CDR3 region is CASSPTVGGELFF. The CDR3 DNA follows: TGTGCCAGCAGTCCGACGGTCGGCGGGGAGCTGTTTTTT.

There are a few counts of this clonotype. The CDR3 sequence is CSARDTSRSAYEQYF. The CDR3 DNA sequence: TGCAGTGCTAGAGACACTAGCCGCAGTGCCTACGAGCAGTACTTC. The V gene is TRBV20-1, the J gene TRBJ2-7; D possibly corresponds to TRBD2 (6 bases). The V end lost 0 bases, the J end lost 2 bases, and 14 bases lay between the germline ends. Germline V gene data show CDR1 as DFQATT and CDR2 as SNEGSKA (reference sequence). The CDR3 has 15 residues.

This clonotype was seen only a few times. The chain has TRBV20-1 and TRBJ2-7; 7 bases agree with TRBD2. The trim removed 6 bases at V and 4 bases at J, leaving 6 bases unmatched. In germline, CDR1 is DFQATT, CDR2 SNEGSKA (reference sequence). The CDR3 contains 12 residues. The CDR3 loop is CSAAGARYEQYF. The CDR3 DNA reads as TGCAGTGCCGCGGGAGCGCGGTACGAGCAGTACTTC.

The rearrangement links TRBV27 to TRBJ2-7; TRBD1 matches at 11 bases. The germline V gene has CDR1 MNHEY and CDR2 SMNVEV (reference sequence). The CDR3 is 16 residues long. V gave up 5 bases and J gave up 3 bases; unmatched junction bases: 9. The CDR3 nucleotides are TGTGCCAGCAGTATAGGACAGGGGGCGGCTTACTACGAGCAGTACTTC. Translating it yields CASSIGQGAAYYEQYF.

The chain is built from TRBV6-5 and TRBJ1-1; D possibly corresponds to TRBD1 (6 bases). V was pared by 2 bases and J by 1 base, with 11 bases between. CDR1 MNHEY and CDR2 SVGAGI come from the germline V gene. This CDR3 has 15 residues. The CDR3 sequence is CASSYGTGWNTEAFF. DNA for the CDR3: TGTGCCAGCAGTTACGGTACAGGGTGGAACACTGAAGCTTTCTTT.

This clonotype occurred many times. This chain joins TRBV30 and TRBJ2-3; tentatively, D is TRBD1 (6 bases). CDR3 size: 11 residues. The V gene's germline CDR1 is GTSNPN and CDR2 SVGIG (reference sequence). Between the trimmed V and J ends, which lost 3 bases and 6 bases, there was a span of 7 bases. The DNA for the CDR3 is TGTGCCTGGAGAACAGGGGATACGCAGTATTTT. It is translated as CAWRTGDTQYF.

This clonotype was found a few times. This chain links TRBV21-1 with TRBJ2-7; TRBD2 was called by the table and not checked on the DNA. TRBV21-1 is a listed pseudogene. The CDR3 has 14 residues. The CDR3 loop reads CASSKVLREAKQYF. CDR3 sequence (DNA): TGTGCCAGCAGCAAAGTACTGCGGGAGGCAAAGCAGTACTTC.

Only a few counts were recorded for this clonotype. The V gene is TRBV3-1, the J gene TRBJ2-5; D is uncertain. V lost 1 base and J 2 bases, leaving 8 bases between the germline ends. CDR1 and CDR2 (germline): LGHDT, YNNKEL (reference sequence). The CDR3 consists of 14 residues. The CDR3 sequence is CASSQAGPQETQYF. DNA of the CDR3: TGTGCCAGCAGCCAAGCAGGACCTCAAGAGACCCAGTACTTC.

This clonotype occurred a few times. The chain is built from TRBV6-4 and TRBJ2-1; D unclear. CDR1 is MRHNA and CDR2 is SNTAGT in the germline V gene. The CDR3 spans 13 residues. V was trimmed by 2 bases and J by 5 bases, leaving 7 bases between them. In DNA form, the CDR3 reads TGTGCCAGCAGTGACCCTAGGAACAATGAGCAGTTCTTC. Protein sequence: CASSDPRNNEQFF.

This clonotype has a handful of counts. This chain uses TRBV20-1 with TRBJ2-1; possibly TRBD2 for D (6 bases). The CDR3 has 15 residues. V gave up 3 bases and J gave up 0 bases, with 12 bases separating them. Germline CDR1 reads DFQATT; CDR2 reads SNEGSKA (reference sequence). This CDR3 reads CSASNLASSYNEQFF. The DNA of the CDR3 is TGCAGTGCTAGCAACCTAGCGAGCTCCTACAATGAGCAGTTCTTC.

In this sample, this clonotype turned up a few times. The rearrangement joins TRBV28 to TRBJ2-1; D might be TRBD2 (6 bases). The germline V and J ends were trimmed by 7 bases and 4 bases, with 20 bases remaining between them. The CDR3 runs to 16 residues. CDR1 and CDR2 (germline): MDHEN, SYDVKM. In DNA, the CDR3 is TGTGCCAGCACCTTGGGTAGCGGCAAAGGTTACAATGAGCAGTTCTTC. It is translated as CASTLGSGKGYNEQFF.